Listed below are T cell receptor beta chains from one sample, sequenced in a study of blood T cell repertoires in COVID-19. TCRdb's copy holds only in-frame clones and misses some; the assay was immunoSEQ multiplex PCR. The data show 44,000 or so clones, approximately 71% seen once. Sequences were obtained from peripheral blood. These receptors were obtained from a man of 80 years or more with acute or convalescent COVID-19. CDR3s include the opening cysteine and the closing phenylalanine or tryptophan. The order of the fields is CDR3 protein, CDR3 DNA, clone size, D gene, J gene, V gene. The D gene is left open where the match is weak. Clone size appears in some rows only: once, few, many, or a class for an expanded clone.

CDR3: CASSFNSGPETQYF; DNA: TGTGCCAGCAGTTTCAATAGCGGGCCAGAGACCCAGTACTTC; size: NA; D: TRBD2; J: TRBJ2-5; V: TRBV6-6
CDR3: CASSLDWGRGRGIDTQYF; DNA: TGTGCCAGCAGCTTAGACTGGGGCAGGGGGCGCGGGATAGATACGCAGTATTTT; size: NA; D: TRBD1; J: TRBJ2-3; V: TRBV11-3
CDR3: CASSDRQGAGAFF; DNA: TGTGCCAGCAGTGATCGTCAGGGGGCCGGAGCTTTCTTT; size: NA; D: TRBD1; J: TRBJ1-1; V: TRBV12-3/TRBV12-4
CDR3: CATSRDRTNNSPLHF; DNA: TGTGCCACCAGCAGAGATAGGACAAATAATTCACCCCTCCACTTT; size: NA; D: NA; J: TRBJ1-6; V: TRBV15
CDR3: CASSDGGFEKLFF; DNA: TGTGCCAGCAGTGACGGAGGATTCGAAAAACTGTTTTTT; size: few; D: NA; J: TRBJ1-4; V: TRBV6-1
CDR3: CASSPRPQGASYEQYF; DNA: TGTGCCAGCAGCCCCCGCCCACAGGGGGCTTCCTACGAGCAGTACTTC; size: NA; D: TRBD1; J: TRBJ2-7; V: TRBV11-2
CDR3: CAIRSGMASGSNTGELFF; DNA: TGTGCCATCCGTAGTGGGATGGCAAGCGGGTCGAACACCGGGGAGCTGTTTTTT; size: NA; D: NA; J: TRBJ2-2; V: TRBV10-3
CDR3: CASSFRDYGYTF; DNA: TGTGCCAGCAGTTTTCGAGACTATGGCTACACCTTC; size: once; D: NA; J: TRBJ1-2; V: TRBV12-3/TRBV12-4
CDR3: CASSLIQDRSRNTIYF; DNA: TGTGCCAGCAGCTTAATCCAGGACAGGTCTAGAAACACCATATATTTT; size: NA; D: TRBD1; J: TRBJ1-3; V: TRBV7-6
CDR3: CASSRIAGEQYF; DNA: TGTGCCAGCAGTCGTATCGCGGGGGAGCAGTACTTC; size: NA; D: NA; J: TRBJ2-7; V: TRBV7-2
CDR3: CASSLAPSPGLARTYEQYF; DNA: TGTGCCAGCAGCTTAGCCCCCAGCCCCGGACTAGCGCGCACCTACGAGCAGTACTTC; size: NA; D: TRBD2; J: TRBJ2-7; V: TRBV7-2
CDR3: CASSDSPNSPLHF; DNA: TGTGCCAGCAGCGACAGTCCTAATTCACCCCTCCACTTT; size: NA; D: NA; J: TRBJ1-6; V: TRBV7-2
CDR3: CASSPRTGRSYEQYF; DNA: TGTGCCAGCAGCCCACGGACAGGGCGCTCCTACGAGCAGTACTTC; size: NA; D: TRBD1; J: TRBJ2-7; V: TRBV7-9
CDR3: CASSRWAGRDTGELFF; DNA: TGTGCCAGCAGCCGGTGGGCCGGGCGGGACACCGGGGAGCTGTTTTTT; size: NA; D: NA; J: TRBJ2-2; V: TRBV3-1/TRBV3-2
CDR3: CASSSWGVQEGRAFF; DNA: TGTGCCAGCTCCTCTTGGGGGGTCCAGGAGGGTCGAGCTTTCTTT; size: NA; D: NA; J: TRBJ1-1; V: TRBV6-5
CDR3: CAISEFGPQETQYF; DNA: TGTGCCATCAGTGAGTTTGGGCCACAAGAGACCCAGTACTTC; size: NA; D: NA; J: TRBJ2-5; V: TRBV10-3
CDR3: CAGGRGNTEAFF; DNA: TGTGCCGGGGGTCGGGGGAACACTGAAGCTTTCTTT; size: once; D: NA; J: TRBJ1-1; V: TRBV30
CDR3: CASSQSRAHEQYF; DNA: TGCGCCAGCAGTCAATCCAGGGCCCACGAGCAGTACTTC; size: few; D: NA; J: TRBJ2-7; V: TRBV23-1
CDR3: CASSVTREQYF; DNA: TGTGCCAGCAGCGTCACTAGGGAGCAGTACTTC; size: NA; D: NA; J: TRBJ2-7; V: TRBV5-6
CDR3: CASSTKTSGTPYYEQYF; DNA: TGCGCCAGCAGCACCAAGACTAGCGGGACGCCCTACTACGAGCAGTACTTC; size: NA; D: TRBD2; J: TRBJ2-7; V: TRBV5-1
CDR3: CASSLGQIGVDGYTF; DNA: TGTGCCAGCAGCTTGGGGCAGATAGGGGTGGATGGCTACACCTTC; size: NA; D: NA; J: TRBJ1-2; V: TRBV5-6
CDR3: CAWSAVGQVAYEQYF; DNA: TGTGCCTGGAGTGCCGTAGGACAGGTGGCCTACGAGCAGTACTTC; size: NA; D: TRBD1; J: TRBJ2-7; V: TRBV30
CDR3: CASSRQGSHSGNTIYF; DNA: TGTGCCAGTAGTCGGCAGGGAAGTCACTCTGGAAACACCATATATTTT; size: NA; D: NA; J: TRBJ1-3; V: TRBV19
CDR3: CASSYGQNYGYTF; DNA: TGTGCCAGCAGTTATGGACAGAACTATGGCTACACCTTC; size: NA; D: NA; J: TRBJ1-2; V: TRBV5-4
CDR3: CASSLSDTQYF; DNA: TGTGCCAGCAGTTTATCGGATACGCAGTATTTT; size: few; D: NA; J: TRBJ2-3; V: TRBV28
CDR3: CASSPGASGRVEQYF; DNA: TGTGCCAGCTCACCAGGGGCTAGCGGGAGGGTCGAGCAGTACTTC; size: NA; D: TRBD2; J: TRBJ2-7; V: TRBV18
CDR3: CASCGVGAFF; DNA: TGCGCCAGCTGTGGAGTAGGTGCTTTCTTT; size: NA; D: NA; J: TRBJ1-1; V: TRBV23-1
CDR3: CASSPPSGGDTDTQYF; DNA: TGTGCCAGCAGCCCCCCCTCGGGGGGGGACACAGATACGCAGTATTTT; size: few; D: TRBD2; J: TRBJ2-3; V: TRBV13
CDR3: CASSLGLAGVVELFF; DNA: TGTGCCAGCAGCTTAGGACTAGCGGGGGTAGTGGAGCTGTTTTTT; size: NA; D: TRBD2; J: TRBJ2-2; V: TRBV11-2
CDR3: CASSRGIRATNEKLFF; DNA: TGCGCCAGCAGCCGCGGTATCCGTGCAACTAATGAAAAACTGTTTTTT; size: once; D: NA; J: TRBJ1-4; V: TRBV4-1
CDR3: CASSPQQGPTTF; DNA: TGTGCCAGTAGTCCCCAGCAGGGGCCAACCACCTTC; size: NA; D: NA; J: TRBJ1-2; V: TRBV19
CDR3: CASTPLDAGPQHF; DNA: TGTGCCAGTACCCCCCTTGACGCGGGGCCCCAGCATTTT; size: NA; D: NA; J: TRBJ1-5; V: TRBV19
CDR3: CASSGLALPDTQYF; DNA: TGCGCCAGCAGCGGCCTAGCGCTCCCAGATACGCAGTATTTT; size: NA; D: NA; J: TRBJ2-3; V: TRBV4-1
CDR3: CASSSYEKLFF; DNA: TGTGCCAGCAGCTCGTATGAAAAACTGTTTTTT; size: NA; D: NA; J: TRBJ1-4; V: TRBV2
CDR3: CASSLGPGLNTEAFF; DNA: TGTGCCAGCAGCTTAGGACCAGGCCTGAACACTGAAGCTTTCTTT; size: once; D: NA; J: TRBJ1-1; V: TRBV7-2
CDR3: CASSLRDTTPMEPQHF; DNA: TGTGCCAGCAGCCTCCGGGACACGACCCCAATGGAGCCCCAGCATTTT; size: NA; D: NA; J: TRBJ1-5; V: TRBV7-8
CDR3: CASSLAGEGTYTEAFF; DNA: TGTGCCAGCAGCTTAGCCGGCGAGGGGACTTACACTGAAGCTTTCTTT; size: NA; D: NA; J: TRBJ1-1; V: TRBV11-2
CDR3: CAISDEGAAQETQYF; DNA: TGTGCCATCAGTGACGAGGGGGCCGCACAAGAGACCCAGTACTTC; size: NA; D: TRBD1; J: TRBJ2-5; V: TRBV10-3
CDR3: CASGTGTSGNTIYF; DNA: TGTGCCAGTGGGACAGGGACCTCTGGAAACACCATATATTTT; size: NA; D: TRBD1; J: TRBJ1-3; V: TRBV19
CDR3: CASSSGTGGFYGYTF; DNA: TGTGCCAGCAGCTCCGGGACAGGGGGCTTCTATGGCTACACCTTC; size: NA; D: TRBD1; J: TRBJ1-2; V: TRBV7-2
CDR3: CASSQGLLSSFAYEQYF; DNA: TGCGCCAGCAGCCAAGGACTTCTTTCAAGTTTTGCCTACGAGCAGTACTTC; size: few; D: NA; J: TRBJ2-7; V: TRBV4-1
CDR3: CASIGNRANYGYTF; DNA: TGTGCCAGCATAGGGAACAGGGCTAACTATGGCTACACCTTC; size: many; D: NA; J: TRBJ1-2; V: TRBV2
CDR3: CASSTRQGHYGYTF; DNA: TGTGCCAGCAGTACCCGACAGGGACACTATGGCTACACCTTC; size: once; D: TRBD1; J: TRBJ1-2; V: TRBV6-5
CDR3: CATSREPGTSDEQYF; DNA: TGTGCCACCAGCAGAGAACCCGGGACTAGCGACGAGCAGTACTTC; size: NA; D: TRBD2; J: TRBJ2-7; V: TRBV15
CDR3: CASSSLGRGQGAFF; DNA: TGTGCCAGCAGCTCCCTGGGCAGGGGGCAAGGAGCTTTCTTT; size: NA; D: TRBD1; J: TRBJ1-1; V: TRBV11-3
CDR3: CASSYIGQEGNEQFF; DNA: TGTGCCAGCAGCTACATTGGGCAGGAGGGCAATGAGCAGTTCTTC; size: once; D: NA; J: TRBJ2-1; V: TRBV7-3
CDR3: CASSPYSNQPQHF; DNA: TGTGCCAGCTCACCATATAGCAATCAGCCCCAGCATTTT; size: NA; D: NA; J: TRBJ1-5; V: TRBV18
CDR3: CASLDRGSTGELFF; DNA: TGTGCCAGTTTGGACAGGGGGTCCACCGGGGAGCTGTTTTTT; size: NA; D: TRBD1; J: TRBJ2-2; V: TRBV28
CDR3: CASSPGQNYGYTF; DNA: TGTGCCAGTAGTCCGGGACAGAACTATGGCTACACCTTC; size: NA; D: TRBD1; J: TRBJ1-2; V: TRBV19
CDR3: CASSSGYNEQFF; DNA: TGTGCCAGCAGTTCCGGCTACAATGAGCAGTTCTTC; size: few; D: NA; J: TRBJ2-1; V: TRBV12-3/TRBV12-4
CDR3: CASSVERGRTGTQYGYTF; DNA: TGTGCCAGCAGCGTAGAACGAGGAAGGACAGGGACTCAGTATGGCTACACCTTC; size: once; D: TRBD1; J: TRBJ1-2; V: TRBV9